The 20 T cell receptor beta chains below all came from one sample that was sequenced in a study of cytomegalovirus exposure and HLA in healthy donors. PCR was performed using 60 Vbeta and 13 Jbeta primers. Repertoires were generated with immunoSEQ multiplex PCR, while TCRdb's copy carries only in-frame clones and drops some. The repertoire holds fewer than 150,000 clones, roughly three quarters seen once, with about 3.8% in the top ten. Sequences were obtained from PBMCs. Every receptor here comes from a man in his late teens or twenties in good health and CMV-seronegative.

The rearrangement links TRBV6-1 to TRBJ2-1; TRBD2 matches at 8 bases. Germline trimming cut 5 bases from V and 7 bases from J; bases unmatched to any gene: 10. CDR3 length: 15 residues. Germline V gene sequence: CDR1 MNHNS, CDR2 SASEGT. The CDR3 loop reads CASSPQPGTSNEQFF. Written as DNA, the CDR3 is TGTGCCAGCAGTCCCCAACCCGGGACTAGTAATGAGCAGTTCTTC.

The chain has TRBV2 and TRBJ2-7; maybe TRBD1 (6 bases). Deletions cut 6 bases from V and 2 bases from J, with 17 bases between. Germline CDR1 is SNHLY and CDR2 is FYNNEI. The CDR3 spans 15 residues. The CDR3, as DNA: TGTGCCAGCAGGGAAATCCCGGACAGCGCCTACGAGCAGTACTTC. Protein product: CASREIPDSAYEQYF.

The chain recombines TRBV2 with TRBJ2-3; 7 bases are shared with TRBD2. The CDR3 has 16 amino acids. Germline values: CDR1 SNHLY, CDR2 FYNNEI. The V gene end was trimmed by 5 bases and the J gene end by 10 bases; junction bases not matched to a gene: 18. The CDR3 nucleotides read TGTGCCAGCAGTCCTCTCCTTGGGCAGGTAGGGAGGGCGCAGTATTTT. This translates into CASSPLLGQVGRAQYF.

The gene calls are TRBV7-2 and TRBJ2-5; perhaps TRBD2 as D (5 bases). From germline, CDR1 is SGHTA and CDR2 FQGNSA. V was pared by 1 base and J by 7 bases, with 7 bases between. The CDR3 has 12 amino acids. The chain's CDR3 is CASSLDRGTQYF. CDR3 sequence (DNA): TGTGCCAGCAGCTTAGATCGGGGGACCCAGTACTTC.

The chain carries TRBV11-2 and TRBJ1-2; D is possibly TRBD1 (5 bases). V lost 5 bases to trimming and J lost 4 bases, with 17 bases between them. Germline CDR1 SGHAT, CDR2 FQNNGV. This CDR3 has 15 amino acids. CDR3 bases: TGTGCCAGCAGCAAGGGACTGCAATCTATCTATGGCTACACCTTC. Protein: CASSKGLQSIYGYTF.

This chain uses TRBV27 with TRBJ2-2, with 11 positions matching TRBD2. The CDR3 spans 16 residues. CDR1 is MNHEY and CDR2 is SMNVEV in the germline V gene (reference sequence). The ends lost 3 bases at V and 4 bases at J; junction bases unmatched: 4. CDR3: CASSFSGRASTGELFF. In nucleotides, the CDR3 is TGTGCCAGCAGTTTTAGCGGGAGGGCCAGCACCGGGGAGCTGTTTTTT.

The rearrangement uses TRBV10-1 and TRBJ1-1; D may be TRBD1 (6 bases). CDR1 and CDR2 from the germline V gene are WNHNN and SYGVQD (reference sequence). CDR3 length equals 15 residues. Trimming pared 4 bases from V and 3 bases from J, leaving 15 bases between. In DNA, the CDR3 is TGCGCCAGCAGTGGTGGGGACACCGCTGACACTGAAGCTTTCTTT. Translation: CASSGGDTADTEAFF.

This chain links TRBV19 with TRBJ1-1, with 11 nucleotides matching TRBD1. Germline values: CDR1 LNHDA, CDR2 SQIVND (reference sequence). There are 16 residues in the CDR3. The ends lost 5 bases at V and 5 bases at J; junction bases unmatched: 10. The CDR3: CASSVGQGALGTEAFF. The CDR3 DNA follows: TGTGCCAGTAGTGTTGGACAGGGGGCCTTGGGGACTGAAGCTTTCTTT.

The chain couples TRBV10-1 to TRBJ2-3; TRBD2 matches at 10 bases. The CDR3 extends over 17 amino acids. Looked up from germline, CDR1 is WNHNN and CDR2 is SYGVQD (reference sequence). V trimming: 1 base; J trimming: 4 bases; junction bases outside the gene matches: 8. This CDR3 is CASSEFPSGGVADTQYF. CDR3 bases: TGCGCCAGCAGTGAGTTTCCTAGCGGGGGAGTCGCAGATACGCAGTATTTT.

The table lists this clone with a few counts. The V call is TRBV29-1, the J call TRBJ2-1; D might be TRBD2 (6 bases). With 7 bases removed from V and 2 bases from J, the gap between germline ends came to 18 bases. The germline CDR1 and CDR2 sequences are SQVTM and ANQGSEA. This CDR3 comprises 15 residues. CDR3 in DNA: TGCAGCGCTCTGGGGGGAGACGGAACCTACAATGAGCAGTTCTTC. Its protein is CSALGGDGTYNEQFF.

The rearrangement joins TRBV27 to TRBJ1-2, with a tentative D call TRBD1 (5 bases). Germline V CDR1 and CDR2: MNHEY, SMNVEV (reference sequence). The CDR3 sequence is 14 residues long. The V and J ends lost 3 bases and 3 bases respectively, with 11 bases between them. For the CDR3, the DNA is TGTGCCAGCAGTTTGGGGGGGGGATACTATGGCTACACCTTC. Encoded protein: CASSLGGGYYGYTF.

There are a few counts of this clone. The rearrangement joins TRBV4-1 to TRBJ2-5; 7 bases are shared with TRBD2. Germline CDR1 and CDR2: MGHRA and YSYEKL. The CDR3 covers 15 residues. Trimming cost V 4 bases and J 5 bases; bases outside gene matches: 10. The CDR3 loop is CASSPMGGDPETQYF. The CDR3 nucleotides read TGCGCCAGCAGCCCTATGGGAGGGGACCCCGAGACCCAGTACTTC.

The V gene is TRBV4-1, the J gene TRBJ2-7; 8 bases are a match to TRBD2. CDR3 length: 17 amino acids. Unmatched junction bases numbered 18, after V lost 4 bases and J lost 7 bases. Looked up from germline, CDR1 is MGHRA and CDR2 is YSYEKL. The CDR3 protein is CASSPTTGGSGIGEQYF. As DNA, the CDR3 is TGCGCCAGCAGCCCTACGACGGGGGGTAGCGGGATCGGTGAGCAGTACTTC.

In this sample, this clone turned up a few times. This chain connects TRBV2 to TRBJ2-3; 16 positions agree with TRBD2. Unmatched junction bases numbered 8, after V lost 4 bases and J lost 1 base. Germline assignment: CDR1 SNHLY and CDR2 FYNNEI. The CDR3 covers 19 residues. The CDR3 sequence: CASSVGGLAGGRGTDTQYF. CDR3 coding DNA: TGTGCCAGCAGTGTAGGGGGACTAGCGGGGGGGCGGGGCACAGATACGCAGTATTTT. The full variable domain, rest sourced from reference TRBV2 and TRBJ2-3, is EPEVTQTPSHQVTQMGQEVILRCVPISNHLYFYWYRQILGQKVEFLVSFYNNEISEKSEIFDDQFSVERPDGSNFTLKIRSTKLEDSAMYFCASSVGGLAGGRGTDTQYFGPGTRLTVL.

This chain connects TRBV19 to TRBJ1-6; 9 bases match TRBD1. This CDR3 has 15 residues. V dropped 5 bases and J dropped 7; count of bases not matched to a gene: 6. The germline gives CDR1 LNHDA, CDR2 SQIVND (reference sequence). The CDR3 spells CASSSLGTGNSPLHF. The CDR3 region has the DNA TGTGCCAGTAGTTCTCTAGGGACAGGGAATTCACCCCTCCACTTT.

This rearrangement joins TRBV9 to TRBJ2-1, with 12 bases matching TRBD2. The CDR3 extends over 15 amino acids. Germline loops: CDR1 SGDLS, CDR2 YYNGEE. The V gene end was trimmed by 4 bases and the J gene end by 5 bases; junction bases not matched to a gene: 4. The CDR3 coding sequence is TGTGCCAGCAGCTTGAGGACTAGCGGGAACAATGAGCAGTTCTTC. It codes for CASSLRTSGNNEQFF.

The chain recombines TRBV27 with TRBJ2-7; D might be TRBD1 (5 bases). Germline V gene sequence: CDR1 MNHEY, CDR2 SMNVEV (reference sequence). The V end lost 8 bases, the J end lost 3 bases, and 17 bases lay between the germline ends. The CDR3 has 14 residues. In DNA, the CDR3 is TGTGCCAGCGGGTGGACACCCGGAAACTACGAGCAGTACTTC. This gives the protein CASGWTPGNYEQYF.

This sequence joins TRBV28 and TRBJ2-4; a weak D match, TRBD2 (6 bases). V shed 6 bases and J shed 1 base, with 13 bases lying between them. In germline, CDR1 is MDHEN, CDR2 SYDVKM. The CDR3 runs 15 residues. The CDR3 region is CASSRRGRAKNIQYF. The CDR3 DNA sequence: TGTGCCAGCAGCAGACGGGGGAGGGCCAAAAACATTCAGTACTTC. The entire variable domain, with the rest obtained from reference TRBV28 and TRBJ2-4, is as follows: DVKVTQSSRYLVKRTGEKVFLECVQDMDHENMFWYRQDPGLGLRLIYFSYDVKMKEKGDIPEGYSVSREKKERFSLILESASTNQTSMYLCASSRRGRAKNIQYFGAGTRLSVL.

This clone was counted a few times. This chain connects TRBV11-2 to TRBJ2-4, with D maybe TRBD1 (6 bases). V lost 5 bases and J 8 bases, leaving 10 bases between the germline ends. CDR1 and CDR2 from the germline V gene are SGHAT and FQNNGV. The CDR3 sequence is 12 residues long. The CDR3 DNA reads TGTGCCAGCAGCCTTCACAGGGACATTCAGTACTTC. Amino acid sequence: CASSLHRDIQYF.

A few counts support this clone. CDR3 protein: CASSLETSGLSTDTQYF. The CDR3 DNA follows: TGTGCCAGCAGTTTAGAGACTAGCGGGCTCAGCACAGATACGCAGTATTTT. This chain links TRBV28 with TRBJ2-3, with 10 bases aligning to TRBD2. From germline, CDR1 is MDHEN and CDR2 SYDVKM. The ends lost 2 bases at V and 0 bases at J; junction bases unmatched: 5. This CDR3 region has 17 residues.